The clone carrying this T cell receptor beta chain has at least ten counts. Its antigen is unidentified. Patients in the hyperthyroidism group, adults aged 18 to 65, were newly diagnosed, under 2 months' duration. Other autoimmune disease, uncontrolled infection, pregnancy and lactation led to exclusion. It was on clinical symptoms, serum thyroxine, TRAb, thyroid ultrasound and orbital computed tomography that diagnosis relied. J was trimmed by 6 bases and V by 6 bases; bases with no gene match: 7. Per the germline V gene, CDR1 is KGHSH and CDR2 is LQKENI. This CDR3 region has 13 residues. The data belong to a study of Graves' ophthalmopathy and Graves' hyperthyroidism. Notes on the study in general: Blood samples also showed most expanded thyroid clonotypes exceeding 0.001 frequency.

The study amplified TCR beta CDR3 regions using RNA transcripts. Amplification began with first-round RT-PCR using HTBI primers, then second-round multiplex PCR was performed. Each CDR3 protein gets one entry after TCRdb re-called the multiplex PCR reads with MiXCR. Of around 520,000 distinct CDR3 sequences listed, 35% to 40% were seen once; the top ten hold about 4.1%. V and J are TRBV18 and TRBJ1-2; TRBD1 matches at 7 bases. The TCR was taken from an adult man with Graves' hyperthyroidism. Sequenced sample: peripheral blood or thyroid tissue (not recorded which). The CDR3 loop is CASSSTGANGYTF. The CDR3 nucleotides are TGTGCCAGCTCGAGCACAGGGGCGAATGGCTACACCTTC.